Listed here are 10 T cell receptor beta chains from one sample, sequenced in a study of CD4 and CD8 cells across lung adenocarcinoma regions. A single record per CDR3 protein comes from TCRdb applying MiXCR to the PCR reads. The table shows about 25,000 distinct CDR3 sequences, with more than 45% occurring only once. Sequencing was carried out using CD8+ T cells from the center of a lung tumor. Receptors originate from a male donor with lung adenocarcinoma. The CD4 and CD8 labels of this study may be unreliable.

The chain employs TRBV20-1 and TRBJ2-1; perhaps TRBD2 as D (5 bases). The J call may not be correct, given that the DNA end is closer to TRBJ2-5. Looked up from germline, CDR1 is DFQATT and CDR2 is SNEGSKA (reference sequence). The CDR3 runs 12 residues. CDR3 loop: CSARWVGKTQYF. The CDR3 DNA reads as TGCAGTGCCAGATGGGTCGGGAAGACCCAGTACTTC.

Of note for this clonotype: At one boundary the junction diverges from the germline segment, which might be a read error. This rearrangement joins TRBV10-3 to TRBJ2-3; D is tentatively TRBD1 or TRBD2 (5 bases each). The CDR3 loop spans 13 amino acids. Per the germline V gene, CDR1 is ENHRY and CDR2 is SYGVKD. The CDR3 loop is CATGLRAKNMQYF. DNA for the CDR3: TGTGCCACGGGGCTGAGAGCCAAAAATATGCAGTACTTT.

This clonotype was detected ten times or more. The V call is TRBV5-1, the J call TRBJ2-2, with D perhaps matching TRBD1 (5 bases). This CDR3 comprises 14 residues. V was trimmed by 3 bases and J by 0 bases, leaving 6 bases between them. Germline V lookup: CDR1 SGHRS, CDR2 YFSETQ. CDR3 nucleotide sequence: TGCGCCAGCAGCTGGACACCGAACACCGGGGAGCTGTTTTTT. Translated: CASSWTPNTGELFF.

V usage is TRBV6-1 and J usage is TRBJ1-6; D possibly corresponds to TRBD1 (6 bases). This CDR3 is 13 amino acids long. Trimming left V 7 bases short and J 8 bases short, with 12 bases between. Per germline, CDR1 MNHNS and CDR2 SASEGT. The CDR3 region has the DNA TGTGCCAGCACTCGACAGGTGGATTCACCCCTCCACTTT. It translates to CASTRQVDSPLHF.

As to this clonotype: One junction end disagrees with the germline gene, perhaps due to a read error. The chain joins TRBV10-3 to TRBJ2-4; D not certain. This CDR3 comprises 11 residues. Germline V gene data show CDR1 as ENHRY and CDR2 as SYGVKD. In DNA form, the CDR3 reads TGTGCCATCGGAAGCAAAAACATTCAGTATTTC. Translated, it gives CAIGSKNIQYF.

This rearrangement joins TRBV10-3 to TRBJ2-2; D call uncertain. From germline, CDR1 is ENHRY and CDR2 SYGVKD. Trimming took off 10 bases at V and 2 bases at J, with 11 bases between the two ends. The CDR3 is 13 amino acids. The CDR3 region has the DNA TGTGCCACCAAAGGCCCCAACACCGGGGAGCTGTTTTTT. Protein product: CATKGPNTGELFF.

This clonotype was detected ten times or more. This sequence joins TRBV4-1 and TRBJ1-2, with D maybe TRBD1 (5 bases). The CDR3 extends over 15 amino acids. V dropped 4 bases and J dropped 4 bases, with 16 bases sitting between them. Germline CDR1 reads MGHRA; CDR2 reads YSYEKL. CDR3 nucleotide sequence: TGCGCCAGCAGCCCTAGAGGGACGGGAACCTATGGCTACACCTTC. Translation gives CASSPRGTGTYGYTF.

The chain links TRBV12-3 or TRBV12-4 to TRBJ1-1; tentatively, D is TRBD1 (5 bases). With 4 bases removed from V and 2 bases from J, the gap between germline ends came to 14 bases. This CDR3 region has 15 residues. CDR3 amino acids: CASSSGRGGNTEAFF. The CDR3 DNA reads TGTGCCAGCAGTTCGGGGCGGGGTGGAAACACTGAAGCTTTCTTT.

The rearrangement uses TRBV6-1 and TRBJ2-4, with D possibly being TRBD2 (6 bases). The tail of the sequence fits TRBJ2-3 better, so the J call may be wrong. Germline CDR1 and CDR2: MNHNS and SASEGT. The CDR3 runs to 14 residues. CDR3 bases: TGTGCCAGCATGAGGCGGGGTGGCAAAGACACTCAGTATTTT. It encodes CASMRRGGKDTQYF.

On this clonotype itself: A read error may account for a junction end that differs from germline. The gene calls are TRBV6-1 and TRBJ2-3, with 13 bases lining up with TRBD2. The CDR3 is made up of 17 amino acids. Germline assignment: CDR1 MNHNS and CDR2 SASEGT. Written as DNA, the CDR3 is TGTGCCAGCAGTGAACGTTGGACTAGCGGGGGCCTAGATACGCAGTACTTT. Translation: CASSERWTSGGLDTQYF.